The clone carrying this TCR beta chain was counted ten times or more. TCRdb itself ran the reads through MiXCR, one entry per CDR3 protein. The sample lists roughly 200,000 distinct CDR3 sequences, approximately 9.7% seen once, with around 4.4% in the top ten. The CDR3 runs 14 residues. V was shortened by 2 bases and J by 2 bases, with 10 bases between the two germline ends. CDR1 is MNHEY and CDR2 is SMNVEV in the germline V gene (reference sequence). The sample originates from a study of T cell repertoires in cytomegalovirus infection. This sequence joins TRBV27 and TRBJ2-7; D is perhaps TRBD2 (6 bases). The clonotype was recovered from a human donor in good health (CMV status not recorded). Some clones in this sample may be carry-over from other donors' samples. The specimen sequenced was PBMCs. CDR3 DNA sequence: TGTGCCAGCAGTTTACGGGGGACGACCTACGAGCAGTACTTC. It yields the protein CASSLRGTTYEQYF.